A selection of T cell receptor beta chains follows, all from one sample in a study of cytomegalovirus exposure and HLA in healthy donors. This table comes from immunoSEQ multiplex PCR, and its TCRdb copy is limited to in-frame clones, with some not included. The sample's table shows around 60,000 clones. Material for sequencing was PBMCs. All receptors come from a young woman in good health and CMV-seronegative. CDR3s include the opening cysteine and the closing phenylalanine or tryptophan. D genes are given only for firm matches.

TRBV25-1	NA	TRBJ2-1	TGTGCCAGCAGTGCTAATGAGCAGTTCTTC	CASSANEQFF
TRBV6-5	TRBD1	TRBJ2-7	TGTGCCAGCAGGGACCGGGACAGGGGGGCGCGGAGGGAGTACTTC	CASRDRDRGARREYF
TRBV29-1	NA	TRBJ1-2	TGCAGCGTTGAACGACAGGCCCGTGGCTACACCTTC	CSVERQARGYTF
TRBV6-1	TRBD1	TRBJ2-4	TGTGCCAGCAGTGCGGACAGGGGCCCCCAAAACATTCAGTACTTC	CASSADRGPQNIQYF
TRBV30	NA	TRBJ1-5	TGTGCCTGGAGTCCTGGGAGGAGCCAGCCCCAGCATTTT	CAWSPGRSQPQHF
TRBV6-5	NA	TRBJ1-1	TGTGCCAGCAGTACATATCAGGCCACTGAAGCTTTCTTT	CASSTYQATEAFF
TRBV28	TRBD1	TRBJ1-2	TGTGCCAGCAGCCCAGGGGGCCTTCTCTATGGCTACACCTTC	CASSPGGLLYGYTF
TRBV5-6	NA	TRBJ2-1	TGTGCCAGCAGCTCGGACTTTACCGGGCAGTTCTTC	CASSSDFTGQFF
TRBV30	TRBD2	TRBJ2-1	TGTGCCTGGAGTCTCAAGCGGGGGCTGAATGAGCAGTTCTTC	CAWSLKRGLNEQFF
TRBV19	NA	TRBJ1-2	TGTGCCAGTAGTATGAGCCGACAGGCACCTGCCGGCACCTTC	CASSMSRQAPAGTF
TRBV7-9	NA	TRBJ2-1	TGTGCCAGCAGGTCGAGCGGTGAGCAGTTCTTC	CASRSSGEQFF
TRBV19	NA	TRBJ2-7	TGTGCCAGTAGTCCCAGGGAACTTGCTTACGAGCAGTACTTC	CASSPRELAYEQYF
TRBV13	NA	TRBJ1-2	TGTGCCAGCAGCTTAAGGGGTGACTATGGCTACACCTTC	CASSLRGDYGYTF